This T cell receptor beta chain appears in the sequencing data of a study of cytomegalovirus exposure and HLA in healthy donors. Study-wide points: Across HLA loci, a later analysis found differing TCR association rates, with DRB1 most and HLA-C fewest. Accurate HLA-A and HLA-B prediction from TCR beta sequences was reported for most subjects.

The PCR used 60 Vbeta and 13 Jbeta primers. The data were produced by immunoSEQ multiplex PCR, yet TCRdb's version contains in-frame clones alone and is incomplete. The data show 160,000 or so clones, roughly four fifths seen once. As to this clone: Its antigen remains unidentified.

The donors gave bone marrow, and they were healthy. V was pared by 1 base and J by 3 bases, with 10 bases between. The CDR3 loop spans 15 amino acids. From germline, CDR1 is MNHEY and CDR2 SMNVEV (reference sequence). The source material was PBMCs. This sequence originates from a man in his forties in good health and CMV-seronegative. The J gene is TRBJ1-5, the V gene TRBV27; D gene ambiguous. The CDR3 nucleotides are TGTGCCAGCAGTTTATTGGCAGTATCCAATCAGCCCCAGCATTTT. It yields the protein CASSLLAVSNQPQHF.